The rows below give T cell receptor beta chains drawn from one sample of a study of T-cell memory formation after mild COVID-19. TCRdb analysed the 5' RACE reads with MiXCR anew, one entry per CDR3 protein. This table holds approximately 210,000 distinct CDR3 sequences, around 30% found once. The sample taken for sequencing was PBMCs or a T cell subset sorted from them (not recorded which). The receptors stem from an adult woman who had mild COVID-19 (a few samples of this study predate the infection). Cell type and time point are not known. The CDR3 runs from the conserved cysteine through the conserved F or W. Fields, in order: clone size, J gene, V gene, D gene, CDR3 DNA, CDR3 protein. D genes are given only for firm matches. Where a row states a size, it is once, few, many or the class of an expanded clone; other rows omit it.

. | TRBJ2-3 | TRBV20-1 | TRBD2 | TGCAGTGCTGAGACTAGCGACACAGATACGCAGTATTTT | CSAETSDTDTQYF
. | TRBJ2-3 | TRBV20-1 | . | TGCAGTGCTAGAGCGGGAGTAGACGCAGATACGCAGTATTTT | CSARAGVDADTQYF
few | TRBJ2-3 | TRBV12-3/TRBV12-4 | . | TGTGCCAGCAGTTTAGCTAGCGGCACAGATACGCAGTATTTT | CASSLASGTDTQYF
. | TRBJ1-2 | TRBV12-3/TRBV12-4 | . | TGTGCCAGCAGCCTCCGGATAGGGTATGGCTACACCTTC | CASSLRIGYGYTF
. | TRBJ2-1 | TRBV24-1 | . | TGTGCCACCAGTGATGGACAGAGCTCCTACAATGAGCAGTTCTTC | CATSDGQSSYNEQFF
many | TRBJ2-5 | TRBV7-9 | . | TGTGCCAGCAGCCCGACTAACCAAGAGACCCAGTACTTC | CASSPTNQETQYF
few | TRBJ2-3 | TRBV4-2 | . | TGTGCCAGCAGCCAAAGGTCCACAGATACGCAGTATTTT | CASSQRSTDTQYF
few | TRBJ1-1 | TRBV28 | . | TGTGCCAGCAGCTCCGGGGGTTCAGGGCTGAACACTGAAGCTTTCTTT | CASSSGGSGLNTEAFF
. | TRBJ1-2 | TRBV3-1 | . | TGTGCCAGCAGCCAAGATTTGACAGCCTATGGCTACACCTTC | CASSQDLTAYGYTF
. | TRBJ2-3 | TRBV12-3/TRBV12-4 | TRBD2 | TGTGCCAGCCCGGGGGGGAGTAGCGGGAGCACAGATACGCAGTATTTT | CASPGGSSGSTDTQYF
. | TRBJ1-1 | TRBV20-1 | . | TGCAGTGCTAGAGATCCCCTATTAGGAGCTTTCTTT | CSARDPLLGAFF
few | TRBJ2-5 | TRBV12-3/TRBV12-4 | . | TGTGCCAGCAGTCCCGGGGTAGGGGGGTCGGCCCAGTACTTC | CASSPGVGGSAQYF
. | TRBJ2-3 | TRBV5-1 | . | TGCGCCAGCAGCTTGGAACAGTCAACAGATACGCAGTATTTT | CASSLEQSTDTQYF
few | TRBJ2-1 | TRBV11-3 | . | TGTGCCAGCAGCCCAGCCGGGACTCTGCCCTACAATGAGCAGTTCTTC | CASSPAGTLPYNEQFF
few | TRBJ2-2 | TRBV24-1 | . | TGTGCCACCAGTGATTTTAACAGGATCACCGGGGAGCTGTTTTTT | CATSDFNRITGELFF
. | TRBJ2-7 | TRBV28 | TRBD1 | TGTGCCAGCAGTAGGACAGGGAACTCCTACGAGCAGTACTTC | CASSRTGNSYEQYF
. | TRBJ2-7 | TRBV6-2/TRBV6-3 | . | TGTGCCAGCAGTTACTCCGCTCTGAACGAGCAGTACTTC | CASSYSALNEQYF